The clone carrying this TCR beta chain showed up many times. Its antigen is unknown. The TCR library protocol attached unique molecular identifiers to the individual cDNA molecules. TCRdb re-analysed the 5' RACE reads in MiXCR, keeping a single row per CDR3 protein. The data show 40,000 to 45,000 distinct CDR3 sequences, around 4.5% seen once. The data were taken from a study of early T cells in non-severe SARS-CoV-2 infection. Study-level background: The study sequenced bulk RNA from unsorted whole blood, with chains unpaired.

Study outcomes and limitations: Private and CD4 specificities were missed by VDJdb matching, skewed to anti-spike CD8.

The CDR3 extends over 12 amino acids. Germline V gives CDR1 ENHRY, CDR2 SYGVKD. Trimming took off 4 bases at V and 5 bases at J, with 8 bases between the two ends. The specimen was whole blood. This clonotype was sampled from an adult who was a healthcare worker with PCR-confirmed SARS-CoV-2 infection or an uninfected control (not recorded which). The rearrangement joins TRBV10-3 to TRBJ2-5; D gene ambiguous. In nucleotides, the CDR3 is TGTGCCATCAGTGCGACCTATGAGACCCAGTACTTC. Translation: CAISATYETQYF.